The entry below describes one TCR beta chain. Its antigen is unidentified. The same CDR3 is also encoded by other DNA sequences in this sample. Researchers ran the PCR with 60 Vbeta and 13 Jbeta primers. Some clones are missing from TCRdb's copy, which holds only in-frame ones; the method was immunoSEQ multiplex PCR. The sample has under 130,000 clones; 70% to 80% are singletons. When sampled, the donors appeared nominally healthy, though they likely had unrecorded immune exposures. This sample was taken from a study of cytomegalovirus exposure and HLA in healthy donors. General study results and limits: Sequences of the TCR beta chain were said to predict the HLA-A and HLA-B alleles of most subjects accurately. Looking again later, the authors saw that most CMV-associated TCR beta chains seemed HLA-restricted.

Between the trimmed V and J ends, which lost 4 bases and 8 bases, there was a span of 8 bases. The CDR3 has 11 residues. Germline CDR1 reads MGHRA; CDR2 reads YSYEKL. The receptor comes from a woman aged 40 to 50 in good health and CMV-seronegative. The sample consisted of PBMCs. V gene TRBV4-1 combines with J gene TRBJ1-1; D might be TRBD1 (5 bases). CDR3 amino acids: CASSRQSEAFF. As DNA, the CDR3 is TGCGCCAGCAGCCGACAGTCAGAAGCTTTCTTT.